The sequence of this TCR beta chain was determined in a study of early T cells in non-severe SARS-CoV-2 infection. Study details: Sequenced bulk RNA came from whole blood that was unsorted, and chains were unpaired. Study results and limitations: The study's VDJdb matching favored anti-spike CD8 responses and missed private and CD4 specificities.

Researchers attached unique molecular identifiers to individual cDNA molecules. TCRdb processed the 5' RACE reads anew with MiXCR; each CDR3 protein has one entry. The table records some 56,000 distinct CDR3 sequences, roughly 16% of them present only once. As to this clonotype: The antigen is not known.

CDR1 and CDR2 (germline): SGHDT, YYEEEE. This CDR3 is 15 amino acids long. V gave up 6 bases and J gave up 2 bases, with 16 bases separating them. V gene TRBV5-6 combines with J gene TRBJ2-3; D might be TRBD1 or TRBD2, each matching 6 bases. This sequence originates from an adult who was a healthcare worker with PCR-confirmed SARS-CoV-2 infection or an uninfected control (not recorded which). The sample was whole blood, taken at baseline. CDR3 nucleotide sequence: TGTGCCAGCACCCCGCAGGGGAGGCTCACAGATACGCAGTATTTT. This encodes CASTPQGRLTDTQYF.